This T cell receptor (beta chain) was observed in a study of T cell responses to AZD1222 COVID-19 vaccine (dated by TCRdb to about 2021). In terms of the full investigation: Because spike-specific TCR depth and breadth did not differ between the two schedules, AZD1222 recipients who got a second dose at roughly 4 weeks were pooled with those who got a second dose at roughly 12 weeks. TCR sequencing covered fewer than 250 trial participants: about 210 given two doses of AZD1222 and some 25 given two doses of MenACWY control vaccine. Enrollment into the trials was organized by age into subgroups of 18-55, 56-69 and 70-plus years, and those subgroups contained roughly 150, 30 and 60 TCR-sequenced participants, respectively. Study-level results and caveats: A significant rise in spike-specific TCR breadth and depth was observed after two AZD1222 doses relative to day 0 and relative to MenACWY recipients. Vaccine-associated CD4 TCRs spanned the whole spike protein, with dominant responses in regions 160-218 and 743-854. Conclusions about previously exposed vaccinees are limited because only 5 or 6 AZD1222 recipients were SARS-CoV-2 seropositive at baseline. Nearly half of unique spike-specific TCRs reportedly recognized epitopes outside regions mutated in the B.1.351 and B.1.1.7 variants. The 56-69-year group was small, and its depth increase did not reach significance, likely because of low power. Participants were mostly white British and included more females than males, and it was suggested by the authors that clonal diversity may have been underestimated. Because no day 14 peak-response samples were available, repertoires were characterized only after the peak T cell response.

CDR1 SGHRS and CDR2 YFSETQ were looked up in the germline V gene. At the junction V is shortened by 4 bases and J by 7 bases, with 9 bases in between. Spanning cysteine to phenylalanine, the CDR3 consists of 12 amino acids. Here the CDR3 DNA is all that survives: 36 bases in frame from base 1. A note on this clone: Its antigen specificity is not known. The record has no base qualities; no much larger clone is one base away.

The sample's time point label, in plain terms: baseline before first vaccination. Vaccinee samples were obtained from the UK trials COV001 and COV002, which included a single-blind randomized controlled phase 2/3 trial of AZD1222 (ChAdOx1 nCoV-19) in healthy adults. For TCRbeta chain sequencing, PBMC samples were collected from trial participants at day 0 and at day 28 after the second dose. The CDR3 regions of human TCRbeta chains were subjected to immunosequencing. In the paper's pipeline: Repertoire TCRs were matched against a reference library of SARS-CoV-2-specific TCRs generated with the MIRA antigen-specificity platform. Breadth meant the fraction of unique TCRs that were SARS-CoV-2-associated, whereas depth meant the fraction of total T cells that were SARS-CoV-2-associated. Using the MIRA data, each spike-specific TCR was mapped to the spike region that the TCR reacts to and placed in a CD4 or CD8 class. Log10-transformed breadth and depth values were compared by one-way ANOVA with Sidak's multiple comparisons tests. Entries here come from immuneACCESS through TCRdb and include only in-frame sequences with V and J called. Some clones fail to appear in such tables; in the studies checked, an unresolved V gene covers under half of the shortfall, and the cause of the remainder is unknown. The DNA was the basis for D and trimming; V, J and clone size are from that table. Across this sample there are 75,000 to 95,000 clones, with 90% seen only once. The ten top clones hold approximately 4.2% of the sample.

This clonotype was sampled from an adult in good health. The source was peripheral blood, collected on day 0 of AZD1222 vaccination. The rearrangement combines TRBV5-1 with TRBJ1-3, and possibly TRBD1, on 6 matching bases. The CDR3 amino acid sequence is: CASSEQGNTIYF. In nucleotides, the sequence is TGCGCCAGCAGCGAGCAGGGGAACACCATATATTTT. This CDR3, with the reference TRBV5-1 and TRBJ1-3 proteins standing in past its ends, gives the full variable domain KAGVTQTPRYLIKTRGQQVTLSCSPISGHRSVSWYQQTPGQGLQFLFEYFSETQRNKGNFPGRFSGRQFSNSRSEMNVSTLELGDSALYLCASSEQGNTIYFGEGSWLTVV.